These T cell receptor beta chains were read from a single sample in a study of T cell repertoires in cytomegalovirus infection. MiXCR, applied by TCRdb to the reads, yields one record per CDR3 protein. The sample yields hundreds of thousands of distinct CDR3 sequences, more than 40% seen once. Their target antigens are unknown. Sequencing was performed on cultured PBMCs, taken from culture after CMV antigen stimulation. These TCRs come from a human donor in good health (CMV status not recorded). Some clones in this sample may be carry-over from other donors' samples. Each CDR3 is given with its conserved first and last residue. Fields, in order: clone size, V gene, J gene, D gene, CDR3 DNA, CDR3 protein. A D gene is named only where the DNA matches it firmly. Some rows mark clone size as missing; the rest say once, few, many or name a class of expanded clone.

size: .
V: TRBV12-5
J: TRBJ2-2
D: TRBD1
DNA: TGTGCTAGTGGTTTGGTACTAGGCAGGGGGTCCGGGGAGCTGTTTTTT
CDR3: CASGLVLGRGSGELFF

size: few
V: TRBV7-2
J: TRBJ2-2
D: TRBD2
DNA: TGTGCCAGCAGCTTAGCGCGTGGTAGCGGGCGGTTGAACACCGGGGAGCTGTTTTTT
CDR3: CASSLARGSGRLNTGELFF

size: few
V: TRBV7-9
J: TRBJ2-5
D: TRBD2
DNA: TGTGCCAGCAGCTTGATACTAGCGGGGGGGCAAGAGACCCAGTACTTC
CDR3: CASSLILAGGQETQYF

size: few
V: TRBV7-2
J: TRBJ2-1
D: TRBD2
DNA: TGTGCCAGCAGCTCGCGGGGGGTCAGGGCGGGTGAGCAGTTCTTC
CDR3: CASSSRGVRAGEQFF

size: .
V: TRBV12-3/TRBV12-4
J: TRBJ1-2
D: .
DNA: TGTGCCAGCAGTTTAGAACAGGGACCTTTTTATGGCTACACCTTC
CDR3: CASSLEQGPFYGYTF

size: once
V: TRBV7-1
J: TRBJ1-2
D: .
DNA: TGTGCCAGCAGCACCTATGGCTACACCTTC
CDR3: CASSTYGYTF

size: few
V: TRBV12-3/TRBV12-4
J: TRBJ2-1
D: TRBD1
DNA: TGTGCCAGCAGTCACCGCGGCAGGGGGCTTATACTCCCAAGGAGCTCCTACAATGAGCAGTTCTTC
CDR3: CASSHRGRGLILPRSSYNEQFF

size: .
V: TRBV6-2/TRBV6-3
J: TRBJ2-1
D: TRBD2
DNA: TGTGCCAGCAGGGGAGGTCGGGGCGGGAGGGGGGACAATGAGCAGTTCTTC
CDR3: CASRGGRGGRGDNEQFF

size: .
V: TRBV7-6
J: TRBJ1-2
D: TRBD1
DNA: TGTGCCAGCAGCTTCGTCGGACAGGCAGTGGGCTATGGCTACACCTTC
CDR3: CASSFVGQAVGYGYTF

size: few
V: TRBV7-2
J: TRBJ2-7
D: .
DNA: TGTGCCAGCAGCCCCGCAGGGGTTGTTTACGAGCAGTACTTC
CDR3: CASSPAGVVYEQYF

size: .
V: TRBV12-3/TRBV12-4
J: TRBJ1-1
D: .
DNA: TGTGCCAGCGCCTTCGTCCCAATTGAAGCTTTCTTT
CDR3: CASAFVPIEAFF

size: .
V: TRBV12-3/TRBV12-4
J: TRBJ2-1
D: .
DNA: TGTGCCAGCAGGCCACCTCTACGGGGCAGGATAAACAATGAGCAGTTCTTC
CDR3: CASRPPLRGRINNEQFF

size: .
V: TRBV29-1
J: TRBJ2-3
D: .
DNA: TGCAGCGTTGACCCGGGACGTACGAATCGAGATACGCAGTATTTT
CDR3: CSVDPGRTNRDTQYF

size: .
V: TRBV6-2/TRBV6-3
J: TRBJ2-7
D: .
DNA: TGTGCCAGCAGTTACCGTGGGATTCTTGACTACGAGCAGTACTTC
CDR3: CASSYRGILDYEQYF

size: .
V: TRBV3-1
J: TRBJ1-2
D: .
DNA: TGTGCCAGCAGCCAAGTGGCGGGCGGCTACACCTTC
CDR3: CASSQVAGGYTF

size: .
V: TRBV11-2
J: TRBJ2-1
D: .
DNA: TGTGCCAGCAGCTTTGAGGGTGAGAGATACAATGAGCAGTTCTTC
CDR3: CASSFEGERYNEQFF

size: .
V: TRBV7-9
J: TRBJ1-6
D: .
DNA: TGTGCGAGCAGTACCAAGGATAATTCACCCCTCCACTTT
CDR3: CASSTKDNSPLHF

size: .
V: TRBV7-2
J: TRBJ2-3
D: TRBD2
DNA: TGTGCCAGCAGCTCAACCGGGACTAGCGGCCCAGATACGCAGTATTTT
CDR3: CASSSTGTSGPDTQYF

size: few
V: TRBV7-6
J: TRBJ2-7
D: .
DNA: TGTGCCAGCAGCTTAGAGCAGGACTCCTACGAGCAGTACTTC
CDR3: CASSLEQDSYEQYF

size: .
V: TRBV7-6
J: TRBJ2-1
D: .
DNA: TGTGCCAGCAGCTTCCCTTCAGGAAACTCCTACAATGAGCAGTTCTTC
CDR3: CASSFPSGNSYNEQFF

size: few
V: TRBV20-1
J: TRBJ1-5
D: .
DNA: TGCAGTGCTAGGGGCTACGCGGGACACCTTAGCAATCAGCCCCAGCATTTT
CDR3: CSARGYAGHLSNQPQHF

size: .
V: TRBV7-8
J: TRBJ1-3
D: .
DNA: TGTGCCAGCAGCTTAAGAGTCACCGCCGGAAACACCATATATTTT
CDR3: CASSLRVTAGNTIYF

size: few
V: TRBV24-1
J: TRBJ1-4
D: .
DNA: TGTGCCACCAGTGATCCAGTGAATGAAAAACTGTTTTTT
CDR3: CATSDPVNEKLFF

size: .
V: TRBV10-3
J: TRBJ1-1
D: .
DNA: TGTGCCATCAGTGGGACAGCTACCCTGAACACTGAAGCTTTCTTT
CDR3: CAISGTATLNTEAFF

size: .
V: TRBV7-2
J: TRBJ2-1
D: .
DNA: TGTGCCAGCAATCTTGGCTACAATGAGCAGTTCTTC
CDR3: CASNLGYNEQFF

size: .
V: TRBV7-2
J: TRBJ2-5
D: TRBD2
DNA: TGTGCCAGCAGCTTAGACAGGACTAGCCAGACCCAGTACTTC
CDR3: CASSLDRTSQTQYF

size: .
V: TRBV7-8
J: TRBJ1-2
D: .
DNA: TGTGCCAGCAGCTTAGCGCGGGTCCCCGACTATGGCTACACCTTC
CDR3: CASSLARVPDYGYTF

size: few
V: TRBV6-1
J: TRBJ1-1
D: .
DNA: TGTGCCAGCACCCCCCCGGGAGGGGGAAACACTGAAGCTTTCTTT
CDR3: CASTPPGGGNTEAFF

size: once
V: TRBV20-1
J: TRBJ2-1
D: .
DNA: TGCAGTGCTTGGGACAGGGGGACTAGCGGGTACAATGAGCAGTTCTTC
CDR3: CSAWDRGTSGYNEQFF

size: once
V: TRBV7-8
J: TRBJ1-5
D: .
DNA: TGTGCCAGCAGCTTAGCGCGGGGGAGTAGCGATCAGCCCCAGCATTTT
CDR3: CASSLARGSSDQPQHF

size: once
V: TRBV10-3
J: TRBJ1-6
D: .
DNA: TGTGCCATCAGTGAGTCGGACAGATCCTATAATTCACCCCTCCACTTT
CDR3: CAISESDRSYNSPLHF

size: few
V: TRBV27
J: TRBJ1-1
D: .
DNA: TGTGCCAGCAGTTTTGGACCCCGGAGAGAAGCTTTCTTT
CDR3: CASSFGPRREAFF